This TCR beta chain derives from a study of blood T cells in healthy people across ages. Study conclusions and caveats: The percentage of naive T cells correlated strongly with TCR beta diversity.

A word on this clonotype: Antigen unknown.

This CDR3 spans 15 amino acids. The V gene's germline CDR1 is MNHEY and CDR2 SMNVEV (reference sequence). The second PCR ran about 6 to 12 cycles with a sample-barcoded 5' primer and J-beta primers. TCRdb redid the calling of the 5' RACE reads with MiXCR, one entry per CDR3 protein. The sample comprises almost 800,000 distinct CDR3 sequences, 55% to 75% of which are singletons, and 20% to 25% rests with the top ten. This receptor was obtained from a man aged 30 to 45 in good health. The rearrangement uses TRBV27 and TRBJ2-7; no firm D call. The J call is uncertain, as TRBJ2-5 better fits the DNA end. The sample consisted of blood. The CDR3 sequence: CASSLSIDEPETQYF. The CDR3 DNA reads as TGTGCCAGCAGTTTATCGATTGACGAACCAGAGACCCAGTACTTC.